A single sample gave rise to the 23 T cell receptor beta chains below, sequenced in a study of OX40 agonist ivuxolimab in advanced cancers. Clones were sequenced by immunoSEQ multiplex PCR, and TCRdb holds only the in-frame ones, with some missing. Here the sample spans around 80,000 clones, roughly 89% being singletons. This material consisted of CD4+ or CD8+ T cells sorted from blood, taken in a trial of the OX40 agonist ivuxolimab. The source is an adult with an advanced solid tumor such as melanoma, head and neck, liver or kidney cancer.

The V and J genes are TRBV7-2 and TRBJ1-1, with D hard to call. The CDR3 runs to 14 residues. The ends were cut back, 2 bases at V and 5 bases at J, with 12 bases in the middle. The germline gives CDR1 SGHTA, CDR2 FQGNSA. CDR3 region: CASSLRPGKTEAFF. The CDR3 DNA reads as TGTGCCAGCAGCTTAAGGCCTGGGAAAACTGAAGCTTTCTTT.

The V and J genes are TRBV7-3 and TRBJ2-2; D perhaps matches TRBD1 (6 bases). CDR3 length: 15 residues. The V gene lost 2 bases and the J gene lost 6 bases, with 13 bases spanning the gap. Germline V gives CDR1 SGHTA, CDR2 FQGTGA. The CDR3, as DNA: TGTGCCAGCAGCTTATCACAGGGCCCCCCCGGGGAGCTGTTTTTT. It encodes CASSLSQGPPGELFF.

The chain has TRBV9 and TRBJ2-7; 10 bases are a match to TRBD2. Germline trimming cut 3 bases from V and 5 bases from J; bases unmatched to any gene: 8. There are 15 residues in the CDR3. Germline CDR1 SGDLS, CDR2 YYNGEE. The CDR3 reads CASSERLAGVNEQYF. CDR3 DNA: TGTGCCAGCAGCGAACGTCTAGCGGGAGTGAACGAGCAGTACTTC.

This chain connects TRBV5-4 to TRBJ1-6, with a tentative D call TRBD1 (6 bases). V dropped 0 bases and J dropped 8 bases, with 15 bases sitting between them. Germline V gives CDR1 SGHNT, CDR2 YYREEE (reference sequence). The CDR3 totals 16 residues. The CDR3 region has the DNA TGTGCCAGCAGCTTGGTGGGCAGGGGTCGTGATTCACCCCTCCACTTT. Translation gives CASSLVGRGRDSPLHF. The complete variable domain, with remaining parts taken from reference TRBV5-4 and TRBJ1-6, reads ETGVTQSPTHLIKTRGQQVTLRCSSQSGHNTVSWYQQALGQGPQFIFQYYREEENGRGNFPPRFSGLQFPNYSSELNVNALELDDSALYLCASSLVGRGRDSPLHFGNGTRLTVT.

The chain uses TRBV19 and TRBJ1-5, with D maybe TRBD1 (6 bases). The germline gives CDR1 LNHDA, CDR2 SQIVND (reference sequence). V lost 6 bases to trimming and J lost 6 bases, with 15 bases between them. The CDR3 length is 14 residues. The CDR3 loop reads CASSFHREGQPQHF. The DNA for the CDR3 is TGTGCCAGTAGCTTCCACAGGGAGGGTCAGCCCCAGCATTTT.

Points on this clone: This CDR3 is also generated by other DNA sequences in the sample. This chain joins TRBV5-1 and TRBJ2-1, with TRBD1 matching over 7 bases. V trimming: 4 bases; J trimming: 4 bases; junction bases outside the gene matches: 5. The V gene's germline CDR1 is SGHRS and CDR2 YFSETQ. This CDR3 has 14 residues. CDR3 in amino acids: CASSPGQLYNEQFF. The CDR3 DNA is TGCGCCAGCAGCCCGGGACAGTTGTACAATGAGCAGTTCTTC.

The chain combines TRBV30 with TRBJ2-7; 7 bases line up with TRBD1. J lost 3 bases, V lost 2 bases, and 10 bases had no gene match. Germline-derived CDR1 and CDR2 are GTSNPN and SVGIG (reference sequence). This CDR3 region has 15 residues. The CDR3 spells CAWSYSGTALYEQYF. The DNA for the CDR3 is TGTGCCTGGAGTTACTCGGGGACAGCTCTCTACGAGCAGTACTTC.

V usage is TRBV5-4 and J usage is TRBJ1-2; 10 nucleotides match TRBD1. V gave up 3 bases and J gave up 4 bases; unmatched junction bases: 6. The CDR3 is 15 residues long. CDR1 and CDR2 from the germline V gene are SGHNT and YYREEE (reference sequence). CDR3: CASSSTGGAGYGYTF. DNA for the CDR3: TGTGCCAGCAGCTCGACAGGGGGCGCCGGCTATGGCTACACCTTC.

The genes are TRBV6-5 and TRBJ1-6; D is perhaps TRBD1 (6 bases). Germline CDR1 is MNHEY and CDR2 is SVGAGI. This CDR3 is 15 amino acids long. V lost 6 bases, J lost 0 bases, and 9 bases lay in between. The CDR3 DNA is TGTGCCAGCAGGAGGGGGAGCTCCTATAATTCACCCCTCCACTTT. This gives the protein CASRRGSSYNSPLHF.

The chain carries TRBV6-1 and TRBJ2-7; no firm D call. The V gene's germline CDR1 is MNHNS and CDR2 SASEGT. Trimming left V 6 bases short and J 6 bases short, with 18 bases between. The CDR3 length is 14 residues. The CDR3 loop reads CASRPPDVAVEQYF. In DNA, the CDR3 is TGTGCCAGCAGACCCCCGGACGTAGCTGTCGAGCAGTACTTC.

J is TRBJ2-3 and V is TRBV6-5, with D uncertain. Germline loops: CDR1 MNHEY, CDR2 SVGAGI. Deletions cut 6 bases from V and 2 bases from J, with 12 bases between. This CDR3 comprises 14 residues. The CDR3 nucleotides read TGTGCCAGCAGCACGAGTCGGGCCACAGATACGCAGTATTTT. Translating it yields CASSTSRATDTQYF.

CDR3: CASSPKPPPRGIQYF. CDR3 nucleotides: TGTGCCAGCAGTCCAAAGCCCCCTCCGAGGGGAATTCAGTACTTC. The rearrangement uses TRBV6-1 and TRBJ2-4; D assignment may be TRBD1 or TRBD2 (5 bases each). V lost 5 bases and J 10 bases, leaving 21 bases between the germline ends. This CDR3 region has 15 residues. The germline V gene has CDR1 MNHNS and CDR2 SASEGT.

This chain connects TRBV2 to TRBJ2-1; TRBD1 is a possible D gene (5 bases). V shed 8 bases and J shed 0 bases, with 11 bases lying between them. CDR1 is SNHLY and CDR2 is FYNNEI in the germline V gene. CDR3 length: 14 residues. The CDR3 region is CASRTGSSYNEQFF. CDR3 DNA sequence: TGTGCCAGCCGTACAGGTAGCTCCTACAATGAGCAGTTCTTC.

The V and J genes are TRBV27 and TRBJ2-7; 9 positions agree with TRBD1. The ends lost 3 bases at V and 3 bases at J; junction bases unmatched: 6. CDR3 length: 15 amino acids. Per the germline V gene, CDR1 is MNHEY and CDR2 is SMNVEV (reference sequence). CDR3 bases: TGTGCCAGCAGTTTTTCGGGGACAGGGCGCTACGAGCAGTACTTC. Protein product: CASSFSGTGRYEQYF.

In this sample, this clone turned up a few times. The chain recombines TRBV6-5 with TRBJ1-4; no clear D gene. The germline CDR1 and CDR2 sequences are MNHEY and SVGAGI. The CDR3 has 12 amino acids. Trimming took off 2 bases at V and 10 bases at J, with 8 bases between the two ends. CDR3 sequence: CASSYADRKLFF. CDR3 in DNA: TGTGCCAGCAGTTACGCCGACCGAAAACTGTTTTTT.

V and J are TRBV6-5 and TRBJ1-2; maybe TRBD1 (6 bases). V lost 6 bases and J lost 1, with 12 bases in between. The germline CDR1 and CDR2 sequences are MNHEY and SVGAGI. The CDR3 is made up of 14 amino acids. The CDR3, as DNA: TGTGCCAGCAGGCCGGGACACTTTAACTATGGCTACACCTTC. This gives the protein CASRPGHFNYGYTF.

The chain links TRBV6-1 to TRBJ1-4; no clear D gene. The germline V and J ends were trimmed by 1 base and 4 bases, with 16 bases remaining between them. Germline-derived CDR1 and CDR2 are MNHNS and SASEGT. CDR3 length: 17 amino acids. CDR3 residues: CASSEGKGWAVNEKLFF. The CDR3 DNA reads as TGTGCCAGCAGTGAAGGAAAAGGATGGGCGGTTAATGAAAAACTGTTTTTT.

This clone has more than one count but fewer than ten. The CDR3 loop reads CASSPTWGPNGELFF. The CDR3, as DNA: TGTGCCAGCAGTCCCACATGGGGACCGAACGGGGAGCTGTTTTTT. This chain connects TRBV27 to TRBJ2-2; D is tentatively TRBD1 or TRBD2 (5 bases each). V was pared by 5 bases and J by 7 bases, with 17 bases between. The CDR3 is made up of 15 amino acids. Germline V gives CDR1 MNHEY, CDR2 SMNVEV (reference sequence).

Concerning this clone itself: Sequence at one end of the junction differs from germline and may be a read error. The V call is TRBV5-1, the J call TRBJ2-7; D might be TRBD1 or TRBD2, each matching 5 bases. CDR1 is SGHRS and CDR2 is YFSETQ in the germline V gene. The CDR3 loop spans 15 amino acids. The CDR3 here is CASSLFGAPSYGQYF. The CDR3 nucleotides read TGCGCCAGCAGCCTGTTCGGGGCCCCCTCCTACGGGCAGTACTTC.

The chain carries TRBV6-6 and TRBJ2-2; tentative D call: TRBD2 (5 bases). Trimming pared 4 bases from V and 6 bases from J, leaving 18 bases between. The CDR3 contains 16 residues. Germline-derived CDR1 and CDR2 are MNHNY and SVGAGI (reference sequence). CDR3 region: CASSFPSGSGPGELFF. The DNA for the CDR3 is TGTGCCAGCAGTTTTCCCTCGGGGAGCGGCCCCGGGGAGCTGTTTTTT.

The chain is built from TRBV6-5 and TRBJ2-3; 7 bases are a match to TRBD1. The ends lost 6 bases at V and 0 bases at J; junction bases unmatched: 6. The CDR3 runs to 15 residues. From germline, CDR1 is MNHEY and CDR2 SVGAGI. The CDR3 loop is CASRRDRPSTDTQYF. CDR3 DNA sequence: TGTGCCAGCAGAAGGGACAGACCCAGCACAGATACGCAGTATTTT.

The chain is built from TRBV14 and TRBJ2-1, with TRBD2 as a possible D gene (6 bases). Between the trimmed V and J ends, which lost 0 bases and 4 bases, there was a span of 16 bases. Germline lookup yields CDR1 SGHDN and CDR2 FVKESK. This CDR3 spans 17 amino acids. The CDR3 sequence: CASSQEEGHLLYNEQFF. CDR3 coding DNA: TGTGCCAGCAGCCAAGAGGAGGGGCATCTACTATACAATGAGCAGTTCTTC.

The V and J genes are TRBV2 and TRBJ2-7, with 7 nucleotides matching TRBD1. CDR1 and CDR2 (germline): SNHLY, FYNNEI. Trimming removed 10 bases from V and 5 bases from J; junction bases left unmatched: 8. The CDR3 is made up of 12 amino acids. CDR3 sequence (DNA): TGTGCCACCGGAGACAGGGTCCACGAGCAGTACTTC. Protein: CATGDRVHEQYF.